This T cell receptor beta chain emerged from a study of radiotherapy plus CTLA-4 blockade in lung cancer. General study results and limits: Early blood T cell clone changes and increased post-radiation serum interferon-beta were reportedly the strongest response predictors. After radiotherapy and ipilimumab, tumor-derived clones expanded in peripheral blood.

Remarks on this clone: As yet, its antigen is unknown.

In germline, CDR1 is GTSNPN, CDR2 SVGIG (reference sequence). V gave up 6 bases and J gave up 11 bases, with 21 bases separating them. The CDR3 is 13 residues long. The study treated chemo-refractory metastatic non-small-cell lung cancer patients with focal radiation plus ipilimumab CTLA-4 blockade. Clones were read by immunoSEQ multiplex PCR, and TCRdb kept only the in-frame ones, dropping some. The repertoire holds approximately 80,000 clones, with under 75% as singletons. The origin of this receptor is a human donor with non-small cell lung cancer whose response to radiotherapy plus ipilimumab could not be evaluated. The chain has TRBV30 and TRBJ2-3, with D maybe TRBD1 (7 bases). The specimen was peripheral blood, collected from a patient treated with radiotherapy plus ipilimumab. CDR3 bases: TGTGCCTGCGGCGGGGTCAGGGGGGTGGGGCAGTATTTT. Translated: CACGGVRGVGQYF.